This T cell receptor beta chain was profiled in a study of blood T cell repertoires in COVID-19. Study in general: Acute and convalescent COVID-19 samples came from the United States, Italy and Spain. T cells, B-cell-depleted T cells, or PBMCs provided the cDNA or gDNA that served as material.

This CDR3 contains 13 residues. Germline CDR1 is LNHDA and CDR2 is SQIVND (reference sequence). V was shortened by 3 bases and J by 5 bases, with 10 bases between the two germline ends. TCRdb's copy holds only in-frame clones and misses some; the assay was immunoSEQ multiplex PCR. The sample has 650,000 to 800,000 clones; 80% to 90% are singletons. The chain links TRBV19 to TRBJ1-1; D uncertain. Specimen: peripheral blood. This clonotype originated in a woman under 30 with acute or convalescent COVID-19. The CDR3, as DNA: TGTGCCAGTAGTATGGCGGTCAAGACTGAAGCTTTCTTT. It specifies CASSMAVKTEAFF.